This TCR beta chain was observed in a study of blood T cells in healthy people across ages. This clonotype was picked up a small number of times. The sample, about 9.2 milliliters of peripheral blood, was drawn from each donor. The germline V gene has CDR1 SGDLS and CDR2 YYNGEE. The CDR3 has 19 residues. V lost 2 bases and J lost 0, with 18 bases in between. A J-beta primer mix and a sample-barcoded 5' primer were used in a second PCR of roughly 6 to 11 cycles. MiXCR, run by TCRdb on the 5' RACE reads, gives a single entry per CDR3 protein. The sample includes hundreds of thousands of distinct CDR3 sequences, roughly 35% of them seen just once.

V usage is TRBV9 and J usage is TRBJ2-6, with a tentative D call TRBD1 (6 bases). The sequenced sample consisted of blood. The source of this sequence is a man aged 18 to 30 in good health. In nucleotides, the CDR3 is TGTGCCAGCAGCGTCTTTGTTAGGCAGGGGAGCTCTGGGGCCAACGTCCTGACTTTC. Protein: CASSVFVRQGSSGANVLTF.